One and the same sample provided the 12 T cell receptor beta chains below, sequenced in a study of T cell repertoires in cytomegalovirus infection. TCRdb itself ran the reads through MiXCR, one entry per CDR3 protein. The sample contains about 200,000 distinct CDR3 sequences, 8.5% to 10% of which appear only once. Input material: PBMCs. The source of these receptors is a human donor in good health (CMV status not recorded). Some clones in this sample may be carry-over from other donors' samples.

The table lists this clonotype with a few counts. The CDR3 coding sequence is TGTGCCAGCAGTGCTGACGGGTACACTGAAGCTTTCTTT. It specifies CASSADGYTEAFF. The V gene is TRBV9, the J gene TRBJ1-1; D is ambiguous. Germline V gives CDR1 SGDLS, CDR2 YYNGEE. There are 13 residues in the CDR3. Trimming removed 5 bases from V and 3 bases from J, with 11 bases in between.

This clonotype occurred many times. The rearrangement joins TRBV7-3 to TRBJ1-2; D might be TRBD1 (5 bases). CDR1 and CDR2 from the germline V gene are SGHTA and FQGTGA. This CDR3 contains 16 residues. With 4 bases removed from V and 8 bases from J, the gap between germline ends came to 23 bases. The DNA for the CDR3 is TGTGCCAGCAGCTCGTCTACCGGGACGAGGGCTGCCGGCTACACCTTC. Translation: CASSSSTGTRAAGYTF.

V is TRBV10-1 and J is TRBJ2-7, with 11 bases identical to TRBD1. CDR1 and CDR2 (germline): WNHNN, SYGVQD (reference sequence). V lost 6 bases and J lost 9; bases outside the gene matches: 4. The CDR3 runs 12 residues. The CDR3, as DNA: TGCGCCAGCAGCGGACAGGGGGCTCGGCAGTACTTC. Protein product: CASSGQGARQYF.

This chain links TRBV12-3 or TRBV12-4 with TRBJ1-2; unclear D gene. V was cut by 5 bases and J by 1 base, with 14 bases left in between. The CDR3 is 15 residues long. CDR3 DNA sequence: TGTGCCAGCAGTATCCGGGCCAGTGGTAACTATGGCTACACCTTC. Translated, it gives CASSIRASGNYGYTF.

This clonotype was detected many times. V usage is TRBV12-3 or TRBV12-4 and J usage is TRBJ1-3; D is undetermined. CDR3 length: 14 residues. The V gene lost 0 bases and the J gene lost 5 bases, with 8 bases spanning the gap. Here the CDR3 reads CASSLAGSRNTIYF. DNA of the CDR3: TGTGCCAGCAGTTTAGCGGGGTCGCGAAACACCATATATTTT.

This clonotype appeared a few times. The chain joins TRBV6-1 to TRBJ2-1; 14 nucleotides match TRBD2. V dropped 6 bases and J dropped 1; count of bases not matched to a gene: 2. The CDR3 extends over 16 amino acids. CDR1 and CDR2 (germline): MNHNS, SASEGT. For the CDR3, the DNA is TGTGCCAGCAGAGGGACTAGCGGGGGTTCCTACAATGAGCAGTTCTTC. Translation: CASRGTSGGSYNEQFF.

This clonotype has a count of ten or more. V and J are TRBV12-3 or TRBV12-4 and TRBJ1-5; D gene ambiguous. V lost 3 bases to trimming and J lost 6 bases, with 9 bases between them. The CDR3 covers 13 residues. The CDR3 loop reads CASSFKEGQPQHF. The CDR3 DNA is TGTGCCAGCAGTTTCAAGGAGGGTCAGCCCCAGCATTTT.

This clonotype has more than one count but fewer than ten. The chain recombines TRBV7-6 with TRBJ1-1; perhaps TRBD1 as D (5 bases). From germline, CDR1 is SGHVS and CDR2 FNYEAQ. Trimming cost V 0 bases and J 3 bases, with 11 bases left between them. The CDR3 contains 15 residues. The CDR3 DNA reads as TGTGCCAGCAGCTTAGCGAGTCAGGGATACACTGAAGCTTTCTTT. Translation: CASSLASQGYTEAFF.

This clonotype was counted many times. The chain employs TRBV7-2 and TRBJ1-6; perhaps TRBD1 as D (6 bases). V was clipped by 2 bases and J by 5 bases, with 22 bases between them. Germline V gene lookup returns CDR1 SGHTA and CDR2 FQGNSA. The CDR3 is made up of 19 amino acids. CDR3 loop: CASSLKEGQGRFNNSPLHF. CDR3 DNA sequence: TGTGCCAGCAGCTTAAAAGAGGGTCAGGGGCGCTTTAATAATTCACCCCTCCACTTT.

The count of this clonotype is one. A much larger clonotype is one base distant, so this may be a read error. This chain uses TRBV6-8 with TRBJ2-7; no clear D. The V gene lost 8 bases and the J gene lost 0 bases, with 11 bases spanning the gap. Germline V CDR1 and CDR2: MNHGY, SAAAGT. The CDR3 totals 13 residues. The chain's CDR3 is CASRVLSSYEQYF. CDR3 nucleotide sequence: TGTGCCAGCCGGGTCCTAAGCTCCTACGAGCAGTACTTC.

This clonotype came up a few times. This CDR3 is CASSLGGRDRDTNYGYTF. The CDR3 region has the DNA TGTGCCAGCAGTTTAGGGGGTCGGGACAGGGATACTAACTATGGCTACACCTTC. This sequence joins TRBV27 and TRBJ1-2; 9 bases match TRBD1. Germline V gene lookup returns CDR1 MNHEY and CDR2 SMNVEV (reference sequence). The CDR3 is 18 residues long. J gave up 0 bases and V 2 bases, and 10 bases lay outside the gene matches.

This clonotype showed up many times. V and J are TRBV24-1 and TRBJ2-3, with D tentatively TRBD2 (5 bases). V was trimmed by 7 bases and J by 4 bases, leaving 11 bases between them. The V gene's germline CDR1 is KGHDR and CDR2 SFDVKD. The CDR3 runs 13 residues. The CDR3 region has the DNA TGTGCCACCAGAGGGAGAAGGGCAGATACGCAGTATTTT. Translated, it gives CATRGRRADTQYF.